These 30 T cell receptor beta chains originate from one sample sequenced in a study of cytomegalovirus exposure and HLA in healthy donors. PCR employed 60 Vbeta and 13 Jbeta primers. Clones were read by immunoSEQ multiplex PCR, and TCRdb kept only the in-frame ones, dropping some. The sample lists some 210,000 clones; about 85% were seen once. Sequencing was done on a sample of PBMCs. The receptor source for this set is a woman aged 45-65 years in good health and CMV-seropositive.

The chain employs TRBV7-2 and TRBJ2-7; 8 bases agree with TRBD2. Germline-derived CDR1 and CDR2 are SGHTA and FQGNSA. The CDR3 has 14 amino acids. Trimming took 3 bases from V and 1 from J; bases not matched to a gene: 2. The CDR3, as DNA: TGTGCCAGCAGCTTTGGACTAGCATCCTACGAGCAGTACTTC. Residues: CASSFGLASYEQYF.

This rearrangement joins TRBV25-1 to TRBJ1-1; D is unclear. Germline-derived CDR1 and CDR2 are MGHDK and SYGVNS. Deletions cut 1 base from V and 7 bases from J, with 16 bases between. The CDR3 runs to 15 residues. In nucleotides, the CDR3 is TGTGCCAGCAGTGAATCCAGATCCAGCGGCGGTGAAGCTTTCTTT. Translating gives CASSESRSSGGEAFF.

Only one count was recorded for this clone. The V call is TRBV6-5, the J call TRBJ1-1; tentative D call: TRBD1 (6 bases). This CDR3 spans 16 amino acids. The germline V gene encodes CDR1 MNHEY and CDR2 SVGAGI. Trimming left V 2 bases short and J 1 base short, with 14 bases between. For the CDR3, the DNA is TGTGCCAGCAGTTACGGTCAGGGCAGGGGGAACACTGAAGCTTTCTTT. Translated, it gives CASSYGQGRGNTEAFF.

The chain carries TRBV9 and TRBJ1-2; D is unclear. Germline V CDR1 and CDR2: SGDLS, YYNGEE. The CDR3 extends over 13 amino acids. The V end was cut by 4 bases, the J end by 4 bases, with 11 bases between. Here the CDR3 reads CASSPLSGYGYTF. As DNA, the CDR3 is TGTGCCAGCAGCCCCTTATCCGGCTATGGCTACACCTTC.

The chain combines TRBV5-1 with TRBJ1-2; 9 bases align to TRBD1. V lost 0 bases and J lost 2; bases outside the gene matches: 2. Germline values: CDR1 SGHRS, CDR2 YFSETQ. The CDR3 has 15 residues. Here the CDR3 DNA reads TGCGCCAGCAGCTTGGCCGGGACAGGGAACTATGGCTACACCTTC. This gives the protein CASSLAGTGNYGYTF.

This chain joins TRBV4-3 and TRBJ2-7; D is unclear. Germline assignment: CDR1 LGHNA and CDR2 YSLEER. Trimming removed 3 bases from V and 6 bases from J, with 9 bases in between. CDR3 length: 12 amino acids. The DNA for the CDR3 is TGCGCCAGCAGCCAGAGCCCGGGCGAGCAGTACTTC. This encodes CASSQSPGEQYF.

The V and J genes are TRBV5-1 and TRBJ2-3; possible D gene TRBD2, 5 bases. This CDR3 has 17 residues. Per germline, CDR1 SGHRS and CDR2 YFSETQ. V lost 1 base and J lost 0, with 15 bases in between. The CDR3 protein is CASSLFSGRTSTDTQYF. The CDR3 coding sequence is TGCGCCAGCAGCTTGTTTTCCGGCAGGACTAGCACAGATACGCAGTATTTT.

This sequence joins TRBV7-7 and TRBJ2-2; D uncertain. The CDR3 is 13 residues long. Germline CDR1 is SSHAT and CDR2 is FNYEAQ (reference sequence). V lost 5 bases and J 3 bases, leaving 7 bases between the germline ends. The DNA of the CDR3 is TGTGCCAGCAGCCCTCCGGACACCGGGGAGCTGTTTTTT. It specifies CASSPPDTGELFF.

In its sample, this clone was seen a few times. J is TRBJ2-2 and V is TRBV4-1; D is undetermined. The CDR3 contains 15 residues. Germline values: CDR1 MGHRA, CDR2 YSYEKL. V lost 0 bases and J 7 bases, leaving 12 bases between the germline ends. As DNA, the CDR3 is TGCGCCAGCAGCCAAGAGGCAACGACTGACGGGGAGCTGTTTTTT. This translates into CASSQEATTDGELFF.

The chain joins TRBV6-5 to TRBJ1-6, with 9 nucleotides matching TRBD1. The germline V gene encodes CDR1 MNHEY and CDR2 SVGAGI. This CDR3 comprises 15 residues. J lost 6 bases, V lost 6 bases, and 6 bases had no gene match. The chain's CDR3 is CASRHGQGFNSPLHF. The DNA of the CDR3 is TGTGCCAGCAGACACGGACAGGGGTTTAATTCACCCCTCCACTTT.

V gene TRBV25-1 combines with J gene TRBJ1-2; weak D call: TRBD1 (5 bases). CDR1 and CDR2 (germline): MGHDK, SYGVNS. Deletions cut 4 bases from V and 2 bases from J, with 8 bases between. This CDR3 comprises 13 residues. This chain's CDR3 is CASSGGGNYGYTF. CDR3 nucleotides: TGTGCCAGCAGTGGTGGGGGGAACTATGGCTACACCTTC.

The chain combines TRBV7-9 with TRBJ1-2, with 9 bases that match TRBD1. J gave up 4 bases and V 5 bases, and 14 bases lay outside the gene matches. Germline V CDR1 and CDR2: SEHNR, FQNEAQ (reference sequence). The CDR3 is 17 amino acids. The CDR3 protein is CASSNGLQGARVYGYTF. The CDR3 region has the DNA TGTGCCAGCAGCAACGGATTACAGGGGGCGCGGGTCTATGGCTACACCTTC.

The J gene is TRBJ1-1, the V gene TRBV27; 8 bases align to TRBD1. The J segment lost 7 bases and the V segment lost 1 base, leaving 29 bases of the junction unmatched. CDR3 length equals 22 residues. Germline lookup yields CDR1 MNHEY and CDR2 SMNVEV (reference sequence). In DNA form, the CDR3 reads TGTGCCAGCAGTTTATTGAGGATCTCCGGGCTGACAGGGGTCCCCCAAGACGGTGAAGCTTTCTTT. Amino acid sequence: CASSLLRISGLTGVPQDGEAFF.

The chain uses TRBV25-1 and TRBJ2-7, with 12 bases aligning to TRBD1. The CDR3 is 15 amino acids. The V segment lost 6 bases and the J segment 2 bases; nucleotides outside the gene matches: 5. Germline-derived CDR1 and CDR2 are MGHDK and SYGVNS. The CDR3 nucleotides read TGTGCCAGCAGCCCCGGGACAGGGGGCACCTACGAGCAGTACTTC. It codes for CASSPGTGGTYEQYF.

This CDR3 reads CASSRGAGAGEQYF. CDR3 DNA sequence: TGTGCCAGCAGCCGGGGGGCGGGGGCGGGGGAGCAGTACTTC. The rearrangement links TRBV7-3 to TRBJ2-7; maybe TRBD2 (7 bases). The CDR3 loop spans 14 amino acids. Germline CDR1 SGHTA, CDR2 FQGTGA. V shed 5 bases and J shed 7 bases, with 18 bases lying between them.

This clone has only one observation. V usage is TRBV5-5 and J usage is TRBJ2-1; D remains ambiguous. Looked up from germline, CDR1 is SGHKS and CDR2 is YYEKEE (reference sequence). The CDR3 is 13 residues long. V lost 4 bases and J 4 bases, leaving 9 bases between the germline ends. CDR3 sequence reads: CASSARSYNEQFF. CDR3 nucleotides: TGTGCCAGCAGCGCGAGGTCGTACAATGAGCAGTTCTTC.

This clone occurred once. V gene TRBV19 combines with J gene TRBJ2-6; possible D gene TRBD2, 5 bases. Trimming removed 3 bases from V and 4 bases from J, with 7 bases in between. CDR3 length: 14 residues. Germline loops: CDR1 LNHDA, CDR2 SQIVND (reference sequence). The CDR3: CASSIGVGANVLTF. The CDR3 DNA reads TGTGCCAGTAGTATCGGGGTCGGGGCCAACGTCCTGACTTTC.

V gene TRBV6-4 combines with J gene TRBJ1-1, with D possibly being TRBD1 (6 bases). The ends were cut back, 2 bases at V and 2 bases at J, with 12 bases in the middle. CDR3 length: 15 residues. Germline lookup yields CDR1 MRHNA and CDR2 SNTAGT. The CDR3, as DNA: TGTGCCAGCAGTGACCAACCGGGACAAAACACTGAAGCTTTCTTT. Protein product: CASSDQPGQNTEAFF.

The rearrangement uses TRBV6-5 and TRBJ2-1, with no clear D. With 5 bases removed from V and 0 bases from J, the gap between germline ends came to 11 bases. The CDR3 spans 15 residues. Germline CDR1 reads MNHEY; CDR2 reads SVGAGI. Here the CDR3 DNA reads TGTGCCAGCAGTCAGACTGAGAGCTCCTACAATGAGCAGTTCTTC. Amino acid sequence: CASSQTESSYNEQFF.

The chain has TRBV7-8 and TRBJ2-5; 7 bases align to TRBD1. The J call may be wrong; the DNA end is better matched by TRBJ2-7. The CDR3 length is 13 residues. Looked up from germline, CDR1 is SGHVS and CDR2 is FQNEAQ. CDR3 loop: CASSAGQVNEQYF. The CDR3 nucleotides read TGTGCCAGCAGCGCAGGACAGGTCAACGAGCAGTACTTC.

The rearrangement uses TRBV19 and TRBJ1-5; tentatively, D is TRBD1 (6 bases). Trimming left V 3 bases short and J 2 bases short, with 11 bases between. This CDR3 is built from 15 residues. The V gene's germline CDR1 is LNHDA and CDR2 SQIVND (reference sequence). DNA of the CDR3: TGTGCCAGTAGTATCTCAGGGGTCGGCAATCAGCCCCAGCATTTT. Protein product: CASSISGVGNQPQHF.

The chain recombines TRBV27 with TRBJ2-3; 11 bases are a match to TRBD2. Germline trimming cut 6 bases from V and 4 bases from J; bases unmatched to any gene: 9. The CDR3 is made up of 16 amino acids. The germline gives CDR1 MNHEY, CDR2 SMNVEV (reference sequence). CDR3 amino acids: CASSKGLAGIPDTQYF. The CDR3 coding sequence is TGTGCCAGCAGCAAAGGACTAGCGGGTATCCCAGATACGCAGTATTTT.

V gene TRBV5-1 combines with J gene TRBJ2-7; D gene unclear. The V gene's germline CDR1 is SGHRS and CDR2 YFSETQ. There are 13 residues in the CDR3. V lost 0 bases, J lost 7 bases, and 11 bases lay in between. The CDR3 reads CASSLADLEEQYF. CDR3 bases: TGCGCCAGCAGCTTGGCGGATTTGGAGGAGCAGTACTTC.

The V gene is TRBV19, the J gene TRBJ1-1; the D is unclear. The germline CDR1 and CDR2 sequences are LNHDA and SQIVND (reference sequence). Trimming shortened V by 7 bases and J by 0 bases, and 9 bases separated the two germline ends. The CDR3 spans 13 residues. CDR3 sequence (DNA): TGTGCCAGTAAACGAGCTTTGAACACTGAAGCTTTCTTT. Encoded protein: CASKRALNTEAFF.

The chain recombines TRBV7-2 with TRBJ2-1; D gene unclear. CDR1 SGHTA and CDR2 FQGNSA come from the germline V gene. The CDR3 covers 15 residues. The germline V and J ends were trimmed by 0 bases and 1 base, with 7 bases remaining between them. CDR3 DNA sequence: TGTGCCAGCAGCTTAGCGGTTGCGTCCTACAATGAGCAGTTCTTC. This encodes CASSLAVASYNEQFF.

The chain couples TRBV19 to TRBJ1-2; D may be TRBD1 (5 bases). CDR3 length equals 15 residues. Germline-derived CDR1 and CDR2 are LNHDA and SQIVND (reference sequence). Between the trimmed V and J ends, which lost 3 bases and 3 bases, there was a span of 14 bases. The CDR3 DNA reads as TGTGCCAGTAGTATTCGTGGGGCTCCGGACTATGGCTACACCTTC. Protein: CASSIRGAPDYGYTF.

A remark on this clone: The junction departs from the called germline gene at one end, perhaps through a read error. Other DNA sequences in the sample encode the same CDR3. This chain uses TRBV28 with TRBJ2-5; TRBD1 agrees at 7 bases. The CDR3 contains 13 residues. Germline loops: CDR1 MDHEN, CDR2 SYDVKM. CDR3 in DNA: TGTGCCAGCGCCGGCAGGGGGACAGAGACTCAGTACTTC. Residues: CASAGRGTETQYF.

The chain joins TRBV30 to TRBJ1-6, with D possibly matching TRBD1 (5 bases). Germline-derived CDR1 and CDR2 are GTSNPN and SVGIG (reference sequence). Trimming stripped 3 bases from V and 4 bases from J, with 13 bases between. This CDR3 has 15 residues. The CDR3 is CAWSATDPYNSPLHF. The CDR3 DNA sequence: TGTGCCTGGAGCGCGACAGACCCATATAATTCACCCCTCCACTTT.

This clone was counted a few times. The chain carries TRBV6-5 and TRBJ1-1; D is possibly TRBD1 (6 bases). The CDR3 runs 14 residues. From germline, CDR1 is MNHEY and CDR2 SVGAGI. Between the trimmed V and J ends, which lost 2 bases and 2 bases, there was a span of 9 bases. In DNA, the CDR3 is TGTGCCAGCAGTTACGACAGGAAAAACACTGAAGCTTTCTTT. Translation: CASSYDRKNTEAFF.

The chain joins TRBV12-5 to TRBJ2-5; D may correspond to TRBD1 or TRBD2 (6 bases each). The DNA matches TRBJ2-7 better at its end, which makes the J call doubtful. Germline lookup yields CDR1 LGHNT and CDR2 FRNRAP. CDR3 size: 13 residues. In DNA, the CDR3 is TGTGCTAGTGGTTTGAGGGGGGACTACGAGCAGTACTTC. Amino acids: CASGLRGDYEQYF.